This T cell receptor (beta chain) was identified during a study of T-cell reconstitution after alpha-beta-depleted transplantation in children. At least ten counts were recorded for this clonotype. TCRbeta library preparation incorporated unique molecular identifiers. MiXCR was run by TCRdb on the PCR reads, yielding one entry per CDR3 protein. The sample comprises a few hundred thousand distinct CDR3 sequences, 20% of which are singletons, and 3.5% to 4% rests with the top ten. CDR3 length equals 16 residues. The sample here was PBMCs from the stem cell graft donor, taken from the stem cell graft. This TCR derives from a human donor who donated a stem cell graft to a child with acute myeloid leukemia. The gene calls are TRBV21-1 and TRBJ1-2. TRBV21-1 is given as a pseudogene. CDR3 in DNA: TGTGCCAGCAGCAAAGCTGGAAACCTCCCCAGGTCTGGCTACACCTTC. Translation: CASSKAGNLPRSGYTF.